This is a list of T cell receptor beta chains from one sample in a study of blood T cell repertoires in COVID-19. TCRdb's copy holds only in-frame clones and misses some; the assay was immunoSEQ multiplex PCR. The table has around 250,000 clones, around 90% seen once. The sample was PBMCs or T cells enriched from blood (not recorded which). These receptors all stem from a human donor in a cohort exposed to, infected with or recovered from COVID-19 (not recorded which). The donor label of this sample is uncertain. Both conserved end residues are part of each CDR3. The D gene is left open where the match is weak. Size is stated for part of the rows, as once, few or many counts, or as a class when the clone is expanded.

clone_size j_call v_call d_call cdr3_nt cdr3_aa
NA TRBJ1-4 TRBV7-8 NA TGTGCCAGCAGCTTAGCGAGACACTTCAATGAAAAACTGTTTTTT CASSLARHFNEKLFF
NA TRBJ2-5 TRBV11-2 NA TGTGCCAGCAGCCAGGGACTGGAAGAGACCCAGTACTTC CASSQGLEETQYF
NA TRBJ1-2 TRBV6-2/TRBV6-3 NA TGTGCCAGCAGTTACTCGGAAACAGGGACCTATGGCTACACCTTC CASSYSETGTYGYTF
NA TRBJ2-5 TRBV3-1/TRBV3-2 NA TGTGCCAGCAGCCAAGGCGCGGGGACGGGGACCCAGTACTTC CASSQGAGTGTQYF
once TRBJ1-5 TRBV4-1 NA TGCGCCAGCAGCCAAGGCCCAGGGTTTGCCGAGCCCCAGCATTTT CASSQGPGFAEPQHF
NA TRBJ2-7 TRBV24-1 NA TGTGCCACCAGGGGACCCGAAAGGGGGGGCTCGCCCTACGAGCAGTACTTC CATRGPERGGSPYEQYF
NA TRBJ1-4 TRBV30 NA TGTGCCTGGAGCCGGTCCAGGGCGAGCGAAAAACTGTTTTTT CAWSRSRASEKLFF
NA TRBJ2-1 TRBV4-3 TRBD1 TGCGCCAGCAGCATTCGGGACAGGGCCTATGAGCAGTTCTTC CASSIRDRAYEQFF
NA TRBJ1-2 TRBV6-5 TRBD1 TGTGCCAGCAGGGGGGACAGGGTGAACTATGGCTACACCTTC CASRGDRVNYGYTF
NA TRBJ2-5 TRBV9 NA TGTGCCAGCAGCGCCGGACTGGTCCCAGAGACCCAGTACTTC CASSAGLVPETQYF
few TRBJ2-1 TRBV3-1/TRBV3-2 TRBD2 TGTGCCAGCAGCCCCTTTCAGACTAGCGGGGGGGCCGATGAGCAGTTCTTC CASSPFQTSGGADEQFF
NA TRBJ1-1 TRBV27 TRBD1 TGTGCCAGCAGTTTGACAGGGGGCGCGGGTGAAGCTTTCTTT CASSLTGGAGEAFF
once TRBJ1-5 TRBV18 TRBD1 TGTGCCAGCTCACCACGACGGCTGGACAGGGATAATCAGCCCCAGCATTTT CASSPRRLDRDNQPQHF
NA TRBJ1-2 TRBV19 NA TGTGCCAGTAGTTTCGGGGGGGCGGGAGGCTACACCTTC CASSFGGAGGYTF
NA TRBJ2-7 TRBV19 NA TGTGCCAGCCGACAGGAGCCAGGCGAGCAGTACTTC CASRQEPGEQYF
NA TRBJ1-2 TRBV29-1 NA TGCAGCGTTGCGGCCAGGGCAAACTATGGCTACACCTTC CSVAARANYGYTF
NA TRBJ2-2 TRBV5-1 TRBD1 TGCGCCAGCAGCCAGGGACAGGGGCTAACCGGGGAGCTGTTTTTT CASSQGQGLTGELFF
NA TRBJ2-2 TRBV5-1 TRBD1 TGCGCCAGCAGCCCTTGGGACAGGGGTGCGAACACCGGGGAGCTGTTTTTT CASSPWDRGANTGELFF
NA TRBJ2-2 TRBV7-2 TRBD1 TGTGCCAGCAGCCCTACAGGGGGCATCACCGGGGAGCTGTTTTTT CASSPTGGITGELFF
once TRBJ2-5 TRBV20-1 TRBD2 TGCAGTGCTAGTGATCGAGAAGGAGCGGGGGGTTGGGAGACCCAGTACTTC CSASDREGAGGWETQYF
NA TRBJ2-7 TRBV9 TRBD1 TGTGCCAGCAGCGTAGTTGAGACAGGGGAGCAGTACTTC CASSVVETGEQYF
NA TRBJ2-7 TRBV6-5 NA TGTGCCAGCAGGACGACAGATGCGTACGAGCAGTACTTC CASRTTDAYEQYF
NA TRBJ1-1 TRBV30 NA TGTGCCTGGAGTGGGTCGAGCAAGCGCAGGGACACTGAAGCTTTCTTT CAWSGSSKRRDTEAFF
once TRBJ2-3 TRBV6-5 TRBD2 TGTGCCACTCAAGCGGGGCCAGGCACAGATACGCAGTATTTT CATQAGPGTDTQYF
NA TRBJ1-4 TRBV19 NA TGTGCCAGTAGACTTACAGGCGCTTGGGAAAAACTGTTTTTT CASRLTGAWEKLFF
NA TRBJ1-2 TRBV5-6 NA TGTGCCAGCAGCCGGGGGGAAGGCTACACCTTC CASSRGEGYTF
once TRBJ2-1 TRBV7-2 TRBD2 TGTGCCAGCAGCTCTCAGCGGGGGCCTGTGGATGAGCAGTTCTTC CASSSQRGPVDEQFF
NA TRBJ1-1 TRBV2 NA TGTGCCAGCGGGCGAAACACTGAAGCTTTCTTT CASGRNTEAFF
NA TRBJ2-1 TRBV7-9 TRBD2 TGTGCCAGCAGCTTAAGCGGGGCGATCTCTAAACCGTTCTTC CASSLSGAISKPFF
NA TRBJ1-1 TRBV19 NA TGTGCCAGTAGTGCCGGGAGCACTGAAGCTTTCTTT CASSAGSTEAFF
NA TRBJ1-5 TRBV7-9 TRBD1 TGTGCCAGCAGCCCTACAGGGGACCAGCCCCAGCATTTT CASSPTGDQPQHF
NA TRBJ2-1 TRBV19 TRBD2 TGTGCCAGTATCCCGAGGGGAGGGGCCTACAATGAGCAGTTCTTC CASIPRGGAYNEQFF
NA TRBJ2-1 TRBV4-3 TRBD2 TGCGCCAGCAGCCAAGACGCGGGGGGGCCTCTGGATGAGCAGTTCTTC CASSQDAGGPLDEQFF
NA TRBJ2-7 TRBV11-2 TRBD1 TGTGCCAGCAGCGGGACAGGGGATGGGGAGCAGTACTTC CASSGTGDGEQYF
NA TRBJ2-2 TRBV29-1 NA TGCAGCGTTGAGGGACAAGAGACCGGGGAGCTGTTTTTT CSVEGQETGELFF
NA TRBJ2-5 TRBV4-1 TRBD2 TGCGCCAGCAGCCAAGTGACTAGCGGCCTACAGGAGACCCAGTACTTC CASSQVTSGLQETQYF
once TRBJ1-3 TRBV5-1 TRBD1 TGCGCCAGCACCCCGGGACAGGGGAACACCATATATTTT CASTPGQGNTIYF
once TRBJ1-2 TRBV30 TRBD1 TGTGCCTGGAGCAGACAGGGGGCTGGAGGCTACACCTTC CAWSRQGAGGYTF
few TRBJ2-2 TRBV5-8 TRBD1 TGTGCCAGCAGCCCGCAGTGGGGACAGCCGAACACCGGGGAGCTGTTTTTT CASSPQWGQPNTGELFF
NA TRBJ2-1 TRBV4-2 NA TGTGCCAGCAGCCAAGGCGGGGACAATGAGCAGTTCTTC CASSQGGDNEQFF
NA TRBJ1-5 TRBV7-2 NA TGTGCCAGCAGCTTACTTCCAGGTAGCAATCAGCCCCAGCATTTT CASSLLPGSNQPQHF
once TRBJ2-7 TRBV9 NA TGTGCCAGCAGCCCCGCAGACGGGTTGGACGAGCAGTACTTC CASSPADGLDEQYF
NA TRBJ1-6 TRBV20-1 NA TGCAGTGCTAGTCCAAGGGGGATCCGTAATTCACCCCTCCACTTT CSASPRGIRNSPLHF
NA TRBJ1-1 TRBV6-4 TRBD1 TGTGCCAGCAGTGAGGGACAGTTCACTGAAGCTTTCTTT CASSEGQFTEAFF
NA TRBJ2-3 TRBV6-6 NA TGTGCCAGCAGGCCGCGTAGAGGGGGATTCGGAGATACGCAGTATTTT CASRPRRGGFGDTQYF
NA TRBJ2-5 TRBV11-2 NA TGTGCCAGCAGCAATATGGAGCAGACCCAGTACTTC CASSNMEQTQYF
NA TRBJ2-2 TRBV27 NA TGTGCCAGCGGATCCGGGACAAGATATAACGGGGAGCTGTTTTTT CASGSGTRYNGELFF
NA TRBJ1-4 TRBV5-1 NA TGCGCCAGCAGCTATCAGGGGATTGTACACGAAAAACTGTTTTTT CASSYQGIVHEKLFF
few TRBJ1-2 TRBV18 TRBD1 TGTGCCAGCTCGGAGGGACAGGGGGTAATTTATGGCTACACCTTC CASSEGQGVIYGYTF
NA TRBJ2-7 TRBV5-1 TRBD1 TGCGCCAGCAGCCTCCCCCGACAGGGGGCTTGGAACTACGAGCAGTACTTC CASSLPRQGAWNYEQYF
few TRBJ1-2 TRBV12-3/TRBV12-4 NA TGTGCCAGCAGTTTAGGGCAGTTACAGGGCTACACCTTC CASSLGQLQGYTF
NA TRBJ1-1 TRBV27 TRBD1 TGTGCCAGCAGTCTCGGACAGGGGGAAGCTTTCTTT CASSLGQGEAFF
NA TRBJ2-5 TRBV3-1/TRBV3-2 NA TGTGCCAGCAGCCAAGATCGACTAGAAGAGACCCAGTACTTC CASSQDRLEETQYF
NA TRBJ2-1 TRBV11-3 NA TGTGCCAGCAGCTTAGAGGTAGGGAGCGGTGAGCAGTTCTTC CASSLEVGSGEQFF
NA TRBJ2-3 TRBV3-1/TRBV3-2 NA TGTGCCAGCAGCCAAGATCCACAGGTTCATACGCAGTATTTT CASSQDPQVHTQYF
NA TRBJ2-2 TRBV6-1 TRBD2 TGTGCCAGCAGTGACCCGGTTAGCGGGGGGGCGCACACCGGGGAGCTGTTTTTT CASSDPVSGGAHTGELFF
NA TRBJ2-7 TRBV11-3 TRBD2 TGTGCCAGCAGCTATTCCGGGACTAGCATCCACGAGCAGTACTTC CASSYSGTSIHEQYF
once TRBJ1-1 TRBV2 NA TGTGCCAGCACCGAGGTCTCAACGGCTTTCTTT CASTEVSTAFF
few TRBJ2-1 TRBV27 TRBD2 TGTGCCAGCAGTTTCTATAGCGGGGGGGCCAGAAATGAGCAGTTCTTC CASSFYSGGARNEQFF
once TRBJ1-6 TRBV19 NA TGTGCCAGTATGGTGGGGAGATCACCCCTCCACTTT CASMVGRSPLHF